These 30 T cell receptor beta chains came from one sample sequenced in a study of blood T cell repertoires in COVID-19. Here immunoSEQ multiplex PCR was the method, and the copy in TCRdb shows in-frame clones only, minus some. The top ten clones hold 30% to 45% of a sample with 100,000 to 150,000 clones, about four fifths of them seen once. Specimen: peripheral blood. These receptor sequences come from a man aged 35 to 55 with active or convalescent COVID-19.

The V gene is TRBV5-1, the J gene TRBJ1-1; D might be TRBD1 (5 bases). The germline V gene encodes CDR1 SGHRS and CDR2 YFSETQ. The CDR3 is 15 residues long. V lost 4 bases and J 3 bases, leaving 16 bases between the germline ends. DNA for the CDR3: TGCGCCAGCAGCACCTCTGGAGGGGCCCACACTGAAGCTTTCTTT. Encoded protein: CASSTSGGAHTEAFF.

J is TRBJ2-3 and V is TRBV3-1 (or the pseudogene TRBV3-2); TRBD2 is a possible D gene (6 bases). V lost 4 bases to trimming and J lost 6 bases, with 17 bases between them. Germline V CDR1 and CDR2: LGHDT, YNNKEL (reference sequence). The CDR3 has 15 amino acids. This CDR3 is CASSLLSGFGDTQYF. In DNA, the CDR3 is TGTGCCAGCAGCCTCCTTAGCGGTTTCGGGGATACGCAGTATTTT.

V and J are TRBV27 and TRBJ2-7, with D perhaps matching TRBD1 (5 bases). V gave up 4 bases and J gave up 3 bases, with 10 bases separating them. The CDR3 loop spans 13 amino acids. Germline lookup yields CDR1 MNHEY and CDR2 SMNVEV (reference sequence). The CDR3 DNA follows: TGTGCCAGCAGTTACAGGAGCGACTACGAGCAGTACTTC. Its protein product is CASSYRSDYEQYF.

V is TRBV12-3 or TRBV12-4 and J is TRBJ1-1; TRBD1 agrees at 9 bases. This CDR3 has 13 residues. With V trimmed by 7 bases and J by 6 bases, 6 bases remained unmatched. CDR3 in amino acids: CASIYGQGPEAFF. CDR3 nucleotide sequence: TGTGCCAGCATCTATGGACAGGGGCCTGAAGCTTTCTTT.

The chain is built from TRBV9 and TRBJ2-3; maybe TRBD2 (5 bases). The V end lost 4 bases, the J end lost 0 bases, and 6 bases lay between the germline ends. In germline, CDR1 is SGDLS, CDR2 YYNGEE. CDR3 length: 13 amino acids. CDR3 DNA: TGTGCCAGCAGCCGAGGGAGCACAGATACGCAGTATTTT. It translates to CASSRGSTDTQYF.

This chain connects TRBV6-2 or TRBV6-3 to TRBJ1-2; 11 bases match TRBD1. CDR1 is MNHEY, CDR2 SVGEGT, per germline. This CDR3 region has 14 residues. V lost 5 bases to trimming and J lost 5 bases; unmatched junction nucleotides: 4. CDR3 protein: CASSRGQGAYGYTF. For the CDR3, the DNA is TGTGCCAGCAGTCGCGGACAGGGGGCTTATGGCTACACCTTC.

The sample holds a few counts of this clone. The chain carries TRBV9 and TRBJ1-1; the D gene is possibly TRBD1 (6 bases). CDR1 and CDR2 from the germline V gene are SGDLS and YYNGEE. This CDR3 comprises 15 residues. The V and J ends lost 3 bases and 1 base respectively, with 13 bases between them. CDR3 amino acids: CASSASGTPNTEAFF. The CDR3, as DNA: TGTGCCAGCAGCGCTTCCGGGACACCGAACACTGAAGCTTTCTTT.

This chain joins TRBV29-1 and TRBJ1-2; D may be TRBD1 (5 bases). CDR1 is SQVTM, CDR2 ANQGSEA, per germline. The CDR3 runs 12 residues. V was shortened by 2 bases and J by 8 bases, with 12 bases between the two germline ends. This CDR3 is CSVESGTWGYTF. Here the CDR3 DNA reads TGCAGCGTTGAATCCGGGACTTGGGGCTACACCTTC.

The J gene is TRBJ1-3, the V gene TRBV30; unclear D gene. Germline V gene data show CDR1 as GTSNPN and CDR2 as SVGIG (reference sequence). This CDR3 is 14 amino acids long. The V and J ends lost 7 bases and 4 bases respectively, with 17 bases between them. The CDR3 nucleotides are TGTGCCTATCAAAGTACGGGAGGAGGAAACACCATATATTTT. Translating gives CAYQSTGGGNTIYF.

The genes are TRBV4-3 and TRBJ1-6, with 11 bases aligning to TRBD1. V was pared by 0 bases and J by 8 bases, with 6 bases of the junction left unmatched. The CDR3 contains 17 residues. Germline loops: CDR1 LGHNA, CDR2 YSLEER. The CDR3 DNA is TGCGCCAGCAGCCAAGATGACGCGGACAGGGGGCATTCACCCCTCCACTTT. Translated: CASSQDDADRGHSPLHF.

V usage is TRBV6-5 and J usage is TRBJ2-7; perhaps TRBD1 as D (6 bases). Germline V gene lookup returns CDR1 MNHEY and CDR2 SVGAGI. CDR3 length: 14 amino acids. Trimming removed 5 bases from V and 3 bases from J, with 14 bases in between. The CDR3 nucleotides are TGTGCCAGCAGTCTCACAGGGTTTCGCTACGAGCAGTACTTC. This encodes CASSLTGFRYEQYF.

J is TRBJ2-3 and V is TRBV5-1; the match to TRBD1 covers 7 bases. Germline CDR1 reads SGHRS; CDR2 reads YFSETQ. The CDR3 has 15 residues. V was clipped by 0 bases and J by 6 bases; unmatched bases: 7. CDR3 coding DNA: TGCGCCAGCAGCTTGGAGGGGGCCTCGTTGGATACGCAGTATTTT. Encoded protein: CASSLEGASLDTQYF.

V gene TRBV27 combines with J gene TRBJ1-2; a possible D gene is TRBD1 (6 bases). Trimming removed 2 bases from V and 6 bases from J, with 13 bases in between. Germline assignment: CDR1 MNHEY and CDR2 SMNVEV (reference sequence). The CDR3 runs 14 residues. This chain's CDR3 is CASSLRGAPDGYTF. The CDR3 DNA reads TGTGCCAGCAGTTTACGGGGGGCGCCAGATGGCTACACCTTC.

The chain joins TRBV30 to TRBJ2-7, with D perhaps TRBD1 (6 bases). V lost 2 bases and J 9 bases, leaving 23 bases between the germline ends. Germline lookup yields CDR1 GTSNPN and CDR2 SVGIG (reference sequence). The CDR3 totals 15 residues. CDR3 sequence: CAWSYNFAQGSVQYF. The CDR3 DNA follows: TGTGCCTGGAGTTACAATTTTGCCCAGGGGTCGGTGCAGTACTTC.

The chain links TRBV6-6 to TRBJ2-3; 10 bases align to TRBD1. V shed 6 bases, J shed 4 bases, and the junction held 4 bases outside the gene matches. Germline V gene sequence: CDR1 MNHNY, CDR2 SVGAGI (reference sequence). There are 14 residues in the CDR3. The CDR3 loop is CASRPGQGADTQYF. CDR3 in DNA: TGTGCCAGCAGGCCCGGACAGGGGGCAGATACGCAGTATTTT.

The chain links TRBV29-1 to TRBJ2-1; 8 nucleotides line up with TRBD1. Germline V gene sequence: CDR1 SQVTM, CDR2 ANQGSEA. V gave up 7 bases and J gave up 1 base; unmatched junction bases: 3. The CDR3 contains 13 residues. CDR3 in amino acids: CSGRQGSYNEQFF. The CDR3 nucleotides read TGCAGCGGAAGACAGGGGTCCTACAATGAGCAGTTCTTC.

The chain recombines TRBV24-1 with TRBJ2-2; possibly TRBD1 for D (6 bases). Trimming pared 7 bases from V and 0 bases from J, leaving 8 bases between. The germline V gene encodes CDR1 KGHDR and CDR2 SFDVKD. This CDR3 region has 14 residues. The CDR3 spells CATRDSTNTGELFF. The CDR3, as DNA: TGTGCCACCAGGGACAGCACGAACACCGGGGAGCTGTTTTTT.

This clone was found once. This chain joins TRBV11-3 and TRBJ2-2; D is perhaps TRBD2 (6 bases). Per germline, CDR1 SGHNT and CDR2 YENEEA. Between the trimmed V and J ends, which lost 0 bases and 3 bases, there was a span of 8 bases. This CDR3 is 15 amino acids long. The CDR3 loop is CASSLEGGDTGELFF. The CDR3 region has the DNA TGTGCCAGCAGCTTAGAGGGGGGTGACACCGGGGAGCTGTTTTTT.

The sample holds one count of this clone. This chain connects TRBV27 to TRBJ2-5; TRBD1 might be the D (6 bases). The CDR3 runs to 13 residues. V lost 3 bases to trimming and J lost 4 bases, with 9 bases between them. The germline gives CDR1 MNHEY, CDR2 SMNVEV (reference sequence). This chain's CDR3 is CASSLQGRETQYF. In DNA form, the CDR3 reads TGTGCCAGCAGTTTGCAGGGGAGAGAGACCCAGTACTTC.

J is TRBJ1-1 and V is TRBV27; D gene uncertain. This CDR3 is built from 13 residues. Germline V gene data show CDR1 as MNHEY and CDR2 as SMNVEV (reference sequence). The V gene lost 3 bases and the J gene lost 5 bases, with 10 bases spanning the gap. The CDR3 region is CASSLNHGTEAFF. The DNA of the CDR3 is TGTGCCAGCAGTTTGAACCACGGGACTGAAGCTTTCTTT.

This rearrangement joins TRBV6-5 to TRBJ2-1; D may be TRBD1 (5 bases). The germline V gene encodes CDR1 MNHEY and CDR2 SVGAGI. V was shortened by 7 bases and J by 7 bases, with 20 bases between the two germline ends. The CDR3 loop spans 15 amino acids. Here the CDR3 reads CASTPWGRETNEQFF. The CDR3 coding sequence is TGTGCCAGCACCCCATGGGGCAGGGAAACTAATGAGCAGTTCTTC.

CDR3: CASSQDRVQGATF. CDR3 nucleotide sequence: TGTGCCAGCAGCCAAGATAGGGTACAGGGGGCCACCTTC. The rearrangement links TRBV14 to TRBJ1-2; 9 nucleotides match TRBD1. The V gene end was trimmed by 0 bases and the J gene end by 13 bases; junction bases not matched to a gene: 6. Germline V gene sequence: CDR1 SGHDN, CDR2 FVKESK. The CDR3 has 13 residues.

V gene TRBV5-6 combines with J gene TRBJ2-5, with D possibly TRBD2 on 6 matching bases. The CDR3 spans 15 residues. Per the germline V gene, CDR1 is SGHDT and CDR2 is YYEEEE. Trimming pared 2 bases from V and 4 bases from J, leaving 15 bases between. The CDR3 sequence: CASSFRQLGGETQYF. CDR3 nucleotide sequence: TGTGCCAGCAGCTTCCGACAGTTGGGGGGAGAGACCCAGTACTTC.

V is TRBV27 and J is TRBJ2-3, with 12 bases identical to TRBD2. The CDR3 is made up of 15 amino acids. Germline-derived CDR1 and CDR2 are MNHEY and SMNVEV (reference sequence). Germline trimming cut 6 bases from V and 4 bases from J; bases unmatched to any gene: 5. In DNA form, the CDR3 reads TGTGCCAGCAGGAACCCTAGCGGGAGGGCAGATACGCAGTATTTT. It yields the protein CASRNPSGRADTQYF.

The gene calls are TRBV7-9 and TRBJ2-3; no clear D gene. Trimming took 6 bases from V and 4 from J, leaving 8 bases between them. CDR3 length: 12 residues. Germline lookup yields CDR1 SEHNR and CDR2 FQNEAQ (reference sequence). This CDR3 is CASSPSADTQYF. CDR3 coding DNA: TGTGCCAGCAGTCCAAGCGCAGATACGCAGTATTTT.

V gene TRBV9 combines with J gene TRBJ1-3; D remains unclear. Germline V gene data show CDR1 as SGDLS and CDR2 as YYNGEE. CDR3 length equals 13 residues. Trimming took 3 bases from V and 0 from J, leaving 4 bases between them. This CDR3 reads CASSDFSGNTIYF. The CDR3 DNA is TGTGCCAGCAGCGACTTCTCTGGAAACACCATATATTTT.

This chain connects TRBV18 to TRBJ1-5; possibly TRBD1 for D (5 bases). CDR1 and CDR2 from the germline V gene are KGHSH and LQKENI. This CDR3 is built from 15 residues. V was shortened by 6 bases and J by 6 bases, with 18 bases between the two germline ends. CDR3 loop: CASSRGTSGGQPQHF. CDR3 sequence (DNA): TGTGCCAGCTCGCGGGGCACCAGCGGGGGTCAGCCCCAGCATTTT.

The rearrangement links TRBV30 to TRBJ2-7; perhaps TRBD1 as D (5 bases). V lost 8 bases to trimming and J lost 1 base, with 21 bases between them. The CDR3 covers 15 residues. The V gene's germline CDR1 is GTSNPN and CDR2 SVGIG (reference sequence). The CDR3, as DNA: TGTGCCGCGGCCAGGGTGGCGGTGAGATCCTACGAGCAGTACTTC. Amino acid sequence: CAAARVAVRSYEQYF.

CDR3 nucleotide sequence: TGTGCCAGCAGTCACACAGGGGCCCACGAGCAGTACTTC. Protein sequence: CASSHTGAHEQYF. The chain carries TRBV7-9 and TRBJ2-7; 7 nucleotides agree with TRBD1. Germline CDR1 SEHNR, CDR2 FQNEAQ (reference sequence). The CDR3 totals 13 residues. After removal of 6 bases from V and 5 bases from J, the junction contained 7 bases not matched to a gene.

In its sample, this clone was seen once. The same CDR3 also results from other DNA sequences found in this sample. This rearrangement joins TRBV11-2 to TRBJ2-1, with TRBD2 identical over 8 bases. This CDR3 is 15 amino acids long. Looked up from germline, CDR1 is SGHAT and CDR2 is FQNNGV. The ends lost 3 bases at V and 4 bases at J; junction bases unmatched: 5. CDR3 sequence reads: CASSLGTSGYNEQFF. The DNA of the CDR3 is TGTGCCAGCAGCTTGGGAACTAGCGGTTACAATGAGCAGTTCTTC.